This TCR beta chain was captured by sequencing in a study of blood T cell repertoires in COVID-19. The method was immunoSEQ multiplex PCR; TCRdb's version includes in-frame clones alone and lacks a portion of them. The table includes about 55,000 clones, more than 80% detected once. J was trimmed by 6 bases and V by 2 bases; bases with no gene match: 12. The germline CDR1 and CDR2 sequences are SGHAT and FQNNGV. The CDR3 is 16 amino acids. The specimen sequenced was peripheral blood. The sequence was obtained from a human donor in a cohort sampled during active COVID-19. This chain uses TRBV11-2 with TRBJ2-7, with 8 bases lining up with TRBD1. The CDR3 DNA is TGTGCCAGCAGCTTACCCTCAGGGGGCGTCCCTCTCGAGCAGTACTTC. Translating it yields CASSLPSGGVPLEQYF.